Following are 27 T cell receptor beta chains from one sample sequenced in a study of response to subunit inactivated influenza vaccine (dated by TCRdb to 2017 to 2018). Receptors were amplified or captured by RT-PCR. The sample was run on an Illumina HiSeq 2500. TCRdb trimmed public reads at Q25 via fastp, called clones via MiXCR and kept in-frame beta chains. One record per CDR3 amino acid sequence lists the most common genes and DNA. Here the sample has more than 450,000 distinct CDR3 sequences; about 11% occur a single time. Approximately 10% of the sample is held by the ten biggest clonotypes. The sample was also linked to a second study, of T cells expressing NK-cell markers. Per the second study: The TCR beta cDNA libraries were made using 5'RACE template switching, a step that added both a universal primer site and unique molecular identifiers.

The specimen comprised PBMCs from blood, sampled on the day of vaccination. These receptor sequences come from a man between 50 and 59 years old who received an inactivated influenza vaccine. Donor details come from another sample of the same person, matched by shared clones.

This chain links TRBV5-1 with TRBJ2-2, with 7 positions matching TRBD1. CDR3 length equals 16 residues. Trimming removed 4 bases from V and 0 bases from J; junction bases left unmatched: 6. From germline, CDR1 is SGHRS and CDR2 YFSETQ. CDR3 in DNA: TGCGCCAGCAGCCCGGGACAGAATTCGAACACCGGGGAGCTGTTTTTT. This sequence encodes CASSPGQNSNTGELFF.

V is TRBV27 and J is TRBJ2-5; a possible D gene is TRBD1 (6 bases). Germline V gene sequence: CDR1 MNHEY, CDR2 SMNVEV (reference sequence). Deletions cut 4 bases from V and 4 bases from J, with 13 bases between. The CDR3 sequence is 14 residues long. CDR3 region: CASSYQGLTETQYF. The CDR3 bases are TGTGCCAGCAGTTACCAGGGGCTAACAGAGACCCAGTACTTC.

This clonotype came up a few times. The V gene is TRBV12-3 or TRBV12-4, the J gene TRBJ1-2; D is unresolved. V was clipped by 1 base and J by 4 bases, with 10 bases between them. This CDR3 region has 14 residues. DNA for the CDR3: TGTGCCAGCAGTTTAGTCCAGCCCGTCTATGGCTACACCTTC. Translating it yields CASSLVQPVYGYTF.

This clonotype was picked up a small number of times. The genes are TRBV3-1 and TRBJ2-1; possibly TRBD1 for D (6 bases). CDR3 length: 16 amino acids. Germline CDR1 reads LGHDT; CDR2 reads YNNKEL (reference sequence). V dropped 4 bases and J dropped 10 bases, with 23 bases sitting between them. CDR3: CASSLREFGNRVEQFF. In DNA, the CDR3 is TGTGCCAGCAGCCTCAGGGAGTTCGGGAACAGGGTAGAGCAGTTCTTC.

This sequence joins TRBV28 and TRBJ2-1, with 14 bases fitting TRBD2. This CDR3 is 19 amino acids long. CDR1 MDHEN and CDR2 SYDVKM come from the germline V gene. The V and J ends lost 1 base and 3 bases, in that order; junction bases with no gene match: 8. CDR3 sequence reads: CASSLFGTSGRPLYNEQFF. CDR3 coding DNA: TGTGCCAGCAGTTTATTTGGGACTAGCGGGAGACCCCTCTACAATGAGCAGTTCTTC.

The J gene is TRBJ2-7, the V gene TRBV10-2; D is possibly TRBD1 (5 bases). V gave up 7 bases and J gave up 0 bases, with 10 bases separating them. CDR3 length: 13 residues. CDR1 and CDR2 (germline): WSHSY, SAAADI. The CDR3 DNA reads TGCGCCAGCAAGGCGGACAACTCCTACGAGCAGTACTTC. Protein sequence: CASKADNSYEQYF.

The sample holds many counts of this clonotype. The chain has TRBV2 and TRBJ2-7; 8 nucleotides agree with TRBD2. J lost 1 base, V lost 3 bases, and 8 bases had no gene match. CDR1 SNHLY and CDR2 FYNNEI come from the germline V gene. The CDR3 loop spans 16 amino acids. DNA for the CDR3: TGTGCCAGCAGTGAGAGACCGGGACTAGGTTCCTACGAGCAGTACTTC. Amino acids: CASSERPGLGSYEQYF.

The sample holds many counts of this clonotype. The V gene is TRBV5-6, the J gene TRBJ2-7, with TRBD1 identical over 8 bases. CDR3 length: 19 amino acids. V was pared by 3 bases and J by 0 bases, with 17 bases of the junction left unmatched. Germline V lookup: CDR1 SGHDT, CDR2 YYEEEE. The CDR3 sequence: CASSSSPGGYLTSSYEQYF. As DNA, the CDR3 is TGTGCCAGCAGCTCTTCGCCAGGGGGCTATCTGACGAGCTCCTACGAGCAGTACTTC.

CDR3 DNA sequence: TGTGCCAGCAGGCCGACAGGGTTTGCAACTAATGAAAAACTGTTTTTT. This encodes CASRPTGFATNEKLFF. The chain couples TRBV6-1 to TRBJ1-4, with 7 bases identical to TRBD1. The V segment lost 6 bases and the J segment 0 bases; nucleotides outside the gene matches: 7. The CDR3 spans 16 residues. Germline CDR1 MNHNS, CDR2 SASEGT.

This chain's CDR3 is CASSQRKADTQYF. The CDR3 DNA reads TGCGCCAGCAGCCAACGGAAAGCAGATACGCAGTATTTT. The rearrangement links TRBV4-3 to TRBJ2-3; no clear D. V lost 2 bases to trimming and J lost 4 bases, with 7 bases between them. This CDR3 region has 13 residues. Germline lookup yields CDR1 LGHNA and CDR2 YSLEER.

The chain joins TRBV9 to TRBJ2-7, with 8 nucleotides matching TRBD2. The CDR3 runs to 15 residues. V lost 4 bases and J lost 6; bases outside the gene matches: 12. Germline CDR1 is SGDLS and CDR2 is YYNGEE. CDR3 amino acids: CASSSSGTSPAEQYF. DNA for the CDR3: TGTGCCAGCAGCAGTAGCGGGACCTCTCCAGCCGAGCAGTACTTC.

This clonotype was seen only a few times. V is TRBV29-1 and J is TRBJ2-7; perhaps TRBD1 as D (5 bases). The length of the CDR3 is 11 residues. Germline V gives CDR1 SQVTM, CDR2 ANQGSEA. The V end lost 4 bases, the J end lost 7 bases, and 11 bases lay between the germline ends. The CDR3 region has the DNA TGCAGCGTTGCACAGGCCTGGGAGCAGTACTTC. Translating it yields CSVAQAWEQYF.

The rearrangement links TRBV27 to TRBJ2-3; 9 bases map to TRBD1. The germline V gene encodes CDR1 MNHEY and CDR2 SMNVEV (reference sequence). Unmatched junction bases numbered 10, after V lost 6 bases and J lost 3 bases. The CDR3 spans 16 residues. CDR3 in amino acids: CASRITGGGWTDTQYF. CDR3 DNA: TGTGCCAGCAGGATCACAGGGGGCGGTTGGACAGATACGCAGTATTTT.

This clonotype showed up many times. This chain connects TRBV12-3 or TRBV12-4 to TRBJ2-7, with a tentative D call TRBD1 (5 bases). V was shortened by 5 bases and J by 3 bases, with 8 bases between the two germline ends. The CDR3 is 12 amino acids. This CDR3 is CASSGTGYEQYF. The CDR3 DNA is TGTGCCAGCAGTGGCACAGGCTACGAGCAGTACTTC.

In this sample, this clonotype turned up a few times. The chain uses TRBV28 and TRBJ1-5; D remains ambiguous. CDR3 size: 16 residues. Germline loops: CDR1 MDHEN, CDR2 SYDVKM. The germline V and J ends were trimmed by 1 base and 1 base, with 11 bases remaining between them. The CDR3 DNA reads as TGTGCCAGCAGTTTATATGGCAAAGGAAGCAATCAGCCCCAGCATTTT. Translated: CASSLYGKGSNQPQHF. Together with reference TRBV28 and TRBJ1-5, the CDR3 gives the full variable domain: DVKVTQSSRYLVKRTGEKVFLECVQDMDHENMFWYRQDPGLGLRLIYFSYDVKMKEKGDIPEGYSVSREKKERFSLILESASTNQTSMYLCASSLYGKGSNQPQHFGDGTRLSIL.

The CDR3 region is CASSSGTAGRSYEQYF. CDR3 DNA: TGTGCCAGCAGTTCCGGGACAGCCGGCAGGTCCTACGAGCAGTACTTC. The chain combines TRBV6-2 or TRBV6-3 with TRBJ2-7, with TRBD1 identical over 7 bases. This CDR3 comprises 16 residues. Germline V gives CDR1 MNHEY, CDR2 SVGEGT. Trimming cost V 4 bases and J 1 base; bases outside gene matches: 10.

This clonotype has a count of ten or more. V usage is TRBV7-2 and J usage is TRBJ2-7; TRBD1 matches 9 bases. J was trimmed by 3 bases and V by 4 bases; bases with no gene match: 10. Germline CDR1 and CDR2: SGHTA and FQGNSA. The CDR3 runs 16 residues. The CDR3 DNA follows: TGTGCCAGCAGCTGGGCGATGTCGACAGGGGGCTACGAGCAGTACTTC. This gives the protein CASSWAMSTGGYEQYF.

The chain recombines TRBV28 with TRBJ2-2, with 11 nucleotides matching TRBD2. The trim removed 4 bases at V and 3 bases at J, leaving 4 bases unmatched. Germline assignment: CDR1 MDHEN and CDR2 SYDVKM. This CDR3 has 16 residues. CDR3 region: CASSSPGLADTGELFF. In DNA form, the CDR3 reads TGTGCCAGCAGTTCCCCGGGACTAGCGGACACCGGGGAGCTGTTTTTT. Based on the CDR3 plus reference TRBV28 and TRBJ2-2, the full variable domain is DVKVTQSSRYLVKRTGEKVFLECVQDMDHENMFWYRQDPGLGLRLIYFSYDVKMKEKGDIPEGYSVSREKKERFSLILESASTNQTSMYLCASSSPGLADTGELFFGEGSRLTVL.

This clonotype was detected a few times. The chain links TRBV20-1 to TRBJ2-1, with D uncertain. Germline CDR1 and CDR2: DFQATT and SNEGSKA (reference sequence). Trimming cost V 5 bases and J 0 bases, with 11 bases left between them. CDR3 size: 14 residues. The chain's CDR3 is CSAPDVSSYNEQFF. For the CDR3, the DNA is TGCAGTGCTCCGGACGTGAGCTCCTACAATGAGCAGTTCTTC.

This rearrangement joins TRBV20-1 to TRBJ2-7; D ambiguous. The CDR3 contains 14 residues. In germline, CDR1 is DFQATT, CDR2 SNEGSKA (reference sequence). The CDR3, as DNA: TGCAGCTTCGCTGGGCCCCAAATTAGGGCGGAGCAGTACTTC. Translating it yields CSFAGPQIRAEQYF.

The chain recombines TRBV2 with TRBJ1-5, with 9 positions matching TRBD1. The CDR3 is 15 amino acids. With 0 bases clipped from V and 7 bases from J, the junction kept 4 bases outside the gene matches. Germline V gene data show CDR1 as SNHLY and CDR2 as FYNNEI. The CDR3 DNA reads TGTGCCAGCAGTGAAGCAGGACAGGGGAAACAGCCCCAGCATTTT. This sequence encodes CASSEAGQGKQPQHF.

This clonotype showed up many times. This chain's CDR3 is CASSLGQSTGELFF. The CDR3 nucleotides read TGTGCCAGCAGTTTGGGACAGTCCACCGGGGAGCTGTTTTTT. V and J are TRBV12-3 or TRBV12-4 and TRBJ2-2; 7 bases fit TRBD1. Germline trimming cut 3 bases from V and 4 bases from J; bases unmatched to any gene: 2. CDR3 length equals 14 residues.

This chain links TRBV7-6 with TRBJ2-1; weak D call: TRBD2 (5 bases). Germline CDR1 is SGHVS and CDR2 is FNYEAQ. The V and J ends lost 4 bases and 6 bases respectively, with 10 bases between them. There are 13 residues in the CDR3. The CDR3 DNA reads as TGTGCCAGCAGCTACACAGAGGGCAATGAGCAGTTCTTC. Translated: CASSYTEGNEQFF.

V usage is TRBV7-8 and J usage is TRBJ2-7; D uncertain. CDR3 size: 14 residues. V was shortened by 2 bases and J by 0 bases, with 8 bases between the two germline ends. CDR1 and CDR2 from the germline V gene are SGHVS and FQNEAQ. This CDR3 reads CASSLIASSYEQYF. DNA for the CDR3: TGTGCCAGCAGCTTAATCGCCAGCTCCTACGAGCAGTACTTC.

Many counts were recorded for this clonotype. V usage is TRBV2 and J usage is TRBJ1-4; the D is unclear. The V and J ends lost 6 bases and 7 bases respectively, with 9 bases between them. This CDR3 has 12 residues. Germline lookup yields CDR1 SNHLY and CDR2 FYNNEI. CDR3 in DNA: TGTGCCAGCAGGACCGGGTTTGAAAAACTGTTTTTT. Protein sequence: CASRTGFEKLFF.

V and J are TRBV18 and TRBJ2-5; the D is unclear. In germline, CDR1 is KGHSH, CDR2 LQKENI. Trimming pared 1 base from V and 5 bases from J, leaving 11 bases between. This CDR3 has 14 amino acids. CDR3 DNA sequence: TGTGCCAGCTCACCACGAATGGGAAGGGAGACCCAGTACTTC. Encoded protein: CASSPRMGRETQYF. The full variable domain, with the rest looked up from reference TRBV18 and TRBJ2-5, is NAGVMQNPRHLVRRRGQEARLRCSPMKGHSHVYWYRQLPEEGLKFMVYLQKENIIDESGMPKERFSAEFPKEGPSILRIQQVVRGDSAAYFCASSPRMGRETQYFGPGTRLLVL.

This clonotype was observed a handful of times. The rearrangement uses TRBV6-5 and TRBJ2-2; D is uncertain. CDR1 and CDR2 from the germline V gene are MNHEY and SVGAGI. Trimming removed 4 bases from V and 3 bases from J, with 6 bases in between. This CDR3 has 13 amino acids. The CDR3, as DNA: TGTGCCAGCAGTTCAGGATACACCGGGGAGCTGTTTTTT. As protein: CASSSGYTGELFF.